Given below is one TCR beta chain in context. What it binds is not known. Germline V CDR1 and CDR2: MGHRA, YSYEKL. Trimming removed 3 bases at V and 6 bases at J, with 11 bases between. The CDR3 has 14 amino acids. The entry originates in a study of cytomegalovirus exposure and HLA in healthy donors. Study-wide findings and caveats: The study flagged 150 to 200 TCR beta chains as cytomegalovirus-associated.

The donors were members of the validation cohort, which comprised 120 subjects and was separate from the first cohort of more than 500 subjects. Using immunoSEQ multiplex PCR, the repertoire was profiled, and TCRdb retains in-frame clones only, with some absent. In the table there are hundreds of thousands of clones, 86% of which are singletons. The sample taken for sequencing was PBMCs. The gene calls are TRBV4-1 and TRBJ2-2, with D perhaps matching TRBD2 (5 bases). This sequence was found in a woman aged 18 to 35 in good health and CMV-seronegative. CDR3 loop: CASSHTRTAGELFF. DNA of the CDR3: TGCGCCAGCAGCCATACGCGGACTGCCGGGGAGCTGTTTTTT.